The table lists the clone carrying this T cell receptor beta chain with a few counts. Its antigen is undetermined. Cells were stimulated with overlapping HIV-1 Gag 15-mer peptides. Responding CD4+ T cells were sorted by upregulation of both CD40 ligand and CD69. Donors were HIV-1-infected adults who began suppressive ART during chronic infection. Donors had CD4+ T cell counts above 400 cells/uL and were CMV-seropositive. CD8-depleted PBMCs were stimulated 15 to 20 hours with anti-CD28/CD49d costimulation, CD40-blocking antibody and enfuvirtide. These data originate in a study of persistence of HIV-infected CD4 T cells. Background on the study: A median of 8 years of suppressive ART preceded sampling.

The libraries were made with immunoSEQ version 4 in survey mode. Produced via immunoSEQ multiplex PCR; TCRdb's table is partial and in-frame only. The sample consists of under 20,000 clones, roughly two thirds of them appearing once. Material: CD4+ T cells sorted from PBMCs after approximately 19-hour stimulation, obtained from a patient who received antiretroviral therapy. The clonotype was recovered from an adult woman with HIV who was CMV-seropositive.

This chain's CDR3 is CATSGWRDQPQHF. The CDR3 coding sequence is TGTGCCACCAGCGGGTGGCGGGACCAGCCCCAGCATTTT. V gene TRBV15 combines with J gene TRBJ1-5; D is possibly TRBD1 (5 bases). The CDR3 has 13 amino acids. The V gene lost 5 bases and the J gene lost 7 bases, with 12 bases spanning the gap. Germline CDR1 and CDR2: LNHNV and YYDKDF (reference sequence).